A selection of T cell receptor beta chains follows, all from one sample in a study of T cell responses to AZD1222 COVID-19 vaccine. The repertoire was sequenced with immunoSEQ multiplex PCR; TCRdb's copy has only in-frame clones and lacks some. The sample contains some 110,000 clones, around 83% of which appear only once. The sequencing used peripheral blood, collected 28 days after the second AZD1222 dose. These receptors came from an adult who received the AZD1222 COVID-19 vaccine. The CDR3 runs from the conserved cysteine through the conserved F or W. The order of the fields is clone size, V gene, D gene, J gene, CDR3 protein, CDR3 DNA. D genes are given only for firm matches. Clone sizes are given selectively: once, few, many, or a class where the clone is expanded.

NA	TRBV6-5	NA	TRBJ1-1	CASTSRGGLNTEAFF	TGTGCCAGCACCTCAAGAGGGGGACTGAACACTGAAGCTTTCTTT
NA	TRBV5-1	NA	TRBJ2-3	CASSLEDSSTDTQYF	TGCGCCAGCAGCCTAGAAGATTCAAGCACAGATACGCAGTATTTT
NA	TRBV27	TRBD1	TRBJ2-7	CASSSSGTGFYEQYF	TGTGCCAGCAGTTCGTCCGGGACAGGATTCTACGAGCAGTACTTC
NA	TRBV6-5	NA	TRBJ1-2	CASSPEGTAYYGYTF	TGTGCCAGCAGCCCCGAGGGGACCGCATACTATGGCTACACCTTC
NA	TRBV12-3/TRBV12-4	NA	TRBJ2-1	CASSFLYEQFF	TGTGCCAGCAGTTTTCTATATGAGCAGTTCTTC
few	TRBV7-3	TRBD1	TRBJ1-2	CASSSNRGRLGLVDTNYGYTF	TGTGCCAGCAGCTCCAACAGGGGGCGTTTAGGTTTGGTGGACACTAACTATGGCTACACCTTC
NA	TRBV5-6	TRBD1	TRBJ1-5	CASSSTGTGGTSDHQPQHF	TGTGCCAGCAGCTCGACCGGGACAGGGGGAACCTCGGATCATCAGCCCCAGCATTTT
NA	TRBV9	NA	TRBJ1-1	CASSVTRDMNTEAFF	TGTGCCAGCAGCGTTACCCGGGACATGAACACTGAAGCTTTCTTT
NA	TRBV30	NA	TRBJ2-3	CAWRQVSTDTQYF	TGTGCCTGGAGGCAGGTTAGCACAGATACGCAGTATTTT
few	TRBV25-1	TRBD1	TRBJ1-1	CASSSGGTEAFF	TGTGCCAGCAGTTCAGGGGGCACTGAAGCTTTCTTT
NA	TRBV5-8	TRBD1	TRBJ1-5	CASSRDRDQPQHF	TGTGCCAGCAGCCGGGACAGGGATCAGCCCCAGCATTTT
NA	TRBV5-1	NA	TRBJ2-5	CASSRGLSGSGAQYF	TGCGCCAGCAGCCGGGGTCTAAGCGGGTCCGGGGCCCAGTACTTC
NA	TRBV6-5	TRBD2	TRBJ2-1	CASSQSGGASNEQFF	TGTGCCAGCAGTCAAAGCGGGGGGGCGTCTAATGAGCAGTTCTTC
few	TRBV7-9	NA	TRBJ1-1	CASSSTNRVATEAFF	TGTGCCAGCAGCTCGACCAACAGGGTTGCCACTGAAGCTTTCTTT
NA	TRBV18	NA	TRBJ1-1	CASSPGEVNTEAFF	TGTGCCAGCTCACCGGGGGAGGTGAACACTGAAGCTTTCTTT
few	TRBV6-5	TRBD1	TRBJ1-2	CASSYFQGAIHGYTF	TGTGCCAGCAGTTACTTCCAGGGGGCGATCCATGGCTACACCTTC
NA	TRBV10-3	NA	TRBJ1-1	CAISEESWHTEAFF	TGTGCCATCAGTGAGGAATCTTGGCACACTGAAGCTTTCTTT
NA	TRBV28	TRBD2	TRBJ2-2	CASSSGLAGFTGELFF	TGTGCCAGCAGTTCAGGACTAGCTGGTTTCACCGGGGAGCTGTTTTTT
NA	TRBV9	NA	TRBJ2-3	CASSVAGTAGDTQYF	TGTGCCAGCAGCGTAGCCGGGACGGCGGGAGATACGCAGTATTTT
NA	TRBV25-1	NA	TRBJ1-6	CASSESDRPGNSPLHF	TGTGCCAGCAGTGAGTCCGACCGTCCAGGCAATTCACCCCTCCACTTT
NA	TRBV2	NA	TRBJ2-4	CASSERYIMDKNIQYF	TGTGCCAGCAGTGAAAGGTACATTATGGACAAAAACATTCAGTACTTC
once	TRBV7-8	NA	TRBJ1-1	CASSLEGRLSHTEAFF	TGTGCCAGCAGCTTAGAGGGACGCCTTTCCCACACTGAAGCTTTCTTT
NA	TRBV28	NA	TRBJ1-1	CASSSILLVGTEAFF	TGTGCCAGCAGTAGCATTCTATTGGTGGGCACTGAAGCTTTCTTT
NA	TRBV4-3	NA	TRBJ1-4	CASSQDQYLGEKLFF	TGCGCCAGCAGCCAAGATCAATATTTGGGTGAAAAACTGTTTTTT
NA	TRBV6-1	NA	TRBJ2-5	CASSEGGAGKETQYF	TGTGCCAGCAGTGAGGGAGGCGCAGGAAAAGAGACCCAGTACTTC
few	TRBV29-1	TRBD1	TRBJ1-4	CSVTGGDEKLFF	TGCAGCGTGACAGGGGGCGATGAAAAACTGTTTTTT
NA	TRBV5-1	TRBD1	TRBJ2-5	CASSLLGQRQETQYF	TGCGCCAGCAGCCTGTTGGGACAGAGACAAGAGACCCAGTACTTC
NA	TRBV19	NA	TRBJ1-2	CASSSGVAYGYTF	TGTGCCAGTAGTTCAGGGGTTGCCTATGGCTACACCTTC
NA	TRBV2	NA	TRBJ2-5	CASGTSGIMKETQYF	TGTGCCAGCGGTACGTCAGGGATTATGAAAGAGACCCAGTACTTC
once	TRBV14	TRBD1	TRBJ1-2	CASSQAAGGYGYTF	TGTGCCAGCAGCCAAGCGGCAGGGGGCTATGGCTACACCTTC
NA	TRBV29-1	TRBD1	TRBJ2-7	CSVEGIQGGEQYF	TGCAGCGTTGAAGGGATACAGGGGGGCGAGCAGTACTTC
NA	TRBV9	TRBD1	TRBJ1-4	CASSVSGGYEKLFF	TGTGCCAGCAGCGTATCAGGGGGCTATGAAAAACTGTTTTTT
NA	TRBV14	TRBD1	TRBJ2-7	CASSQDDRGQDEQYF	TGTGCCAGCAGCCAGGACGACAGGGGGCAGGACGAGCAGTACTTC
NA	TRBV2	TRBD1	TRBJ2-4	CASSVQGAKNIQYF	TGTGCCAGCAGTGTACAGGGGGCCAAAAACATTCAGTACTTC
once	TRBV20-1	TRBD2	TRBJ2-7	CSASETSGVSYEQYF	TGCAGTGCTAGTGAGACTAGCGGGGTCTCCTACGAGCAGTACTTC
NA	TRBV18	NA	TRBJ1-3	CASSPQSSGNTIYF	TGTGCCAGCTCACCTCAGAGCTCTGGAAACACCATATATTTT
NA	TRBV2	TRBD2	TRBJ2-1	CATVPGLAVNEQFF	TGTGCCACGGTACCGGGACTAGCGGTAAATGAGCAGTTCTTC
few	TRBV4-3	NA	TRBJ1-5	CASSQDLASNQPQHF	TGCGCCAGCAGCCAAGATTTGGCTTCCAATCAGCCCCAGCATTTT
NA	TRBV10-2	TRBD1	TRBJ1-3	CASGFGTGKGNTIYF	TGCGCCAGCGGATTCGGGACAGGCAAAGGAAACACCATATATTTT
NA	TRBV7-2	TRBD2	TRBJ2-1	CASSQFPGLAGNEQFF	TGTGCCAGCAGCCAGTTCCCGGGACTAGCGGGGAATGAGCAGTTCTTC
NA	TRBV6-1	NA	TRBJ1-1	CASREGGTEAFF	TGTGCCAGCAGGGAAGGGGGTACTGAAGCTTTCTTT
NA	TRBV6-5	NA	TRBJ1-2	CASSYRVIYGYTF	TGTGCCAGCAGTTACAGGGTTATCTATGGCTACACCTTC
NA	TRBV6-6	NA	TRBJ2-3	CASSLQGGLTDTQYF	TGTGCCAGCAGTTTACAGGGGGGACTAACAGATACGCAGTATTTT
NA	TRBV28	NA	TRBJ1-4	CASSPSSGTNEKLFF	TGTGCCAGCAGCCCCAGCAGCGGAACAAATGAAAAACTGTTTTTT
NA	TRBV19	TRBD1	TRBJ1-5	CASSTPGQGPNQPQHF	TGTGCCAGTAGTACGCCGGGACAGGGGCCCAATCAGCCCCAGCATTTT
once	TRBV14	TRBD2	TRBJ2-7	CASSQGPGGASYEQYF	TGTGCCAGCAGCCAAGGCCCCGGGGGGGCGTCCTACGAGCAGTACTTC
NA	TRBV6-1	TRBD2	TRBJ2-5	CASSDLAGGVKETQYF	TGTGCCAGCAGTGACCTAGCGGGGGGAGTCAAAGAGACCCAGTACTTC